The clone carrying this T cell receptor (beta chain) has ten or more counts. No antigen is known for it. CDR1 and CDR2 from the germline V gene are LGHNA and YSLEER. V was shortened by 1 base and J by 10 bases, with 14 bases between the two germline ends. The CDR3 has 15 amino acids. Template material for amplifying TCR beta CDR3 regions consisted of RNA transcripts. A first-round RT-PCR of the TCR CDR3 used the HTBI primer set. TCRdb redid the calling of the multiplex PCR reads with MiXCR, one entry per CDR3 protein. The profile shows about 420,000 distinct CDR3 sequences, approximately 14% of them singletons. The sample originates from a study of T cells in Graves' hyperthyroidism and ophthalmopathy. General observations from the study: Most thyroid clonotypes that were expanded above 0.001 also turned up in blood. The model foresaw ophthalmopathy a median around seven months prior to onset.

The TCR sequence derives from a woman aged 18 to 35 with Graves' hyperthyroidism. Sequenced: blood. The chain employs TRBV4-3 and TRBJ1-6, with D tentatively TRBD1 (5 bases). DNA of the CDR3: TGCGCCAGCAGCCAAGTACGGGGGAATGGATCACCCCTCCACTTT. Translated, it gives CASSQVRGNGSPLHF.